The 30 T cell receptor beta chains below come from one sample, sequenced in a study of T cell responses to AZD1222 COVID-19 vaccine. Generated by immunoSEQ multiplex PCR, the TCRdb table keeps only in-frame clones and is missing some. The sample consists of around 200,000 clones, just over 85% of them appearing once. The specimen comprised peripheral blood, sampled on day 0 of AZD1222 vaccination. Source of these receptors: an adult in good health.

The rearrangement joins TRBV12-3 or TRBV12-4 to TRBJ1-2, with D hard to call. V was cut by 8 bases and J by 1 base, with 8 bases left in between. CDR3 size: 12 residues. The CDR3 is CASDDGNYGYTF. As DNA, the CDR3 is TGTGCCAGCGATGACGGTAACTATGGCTACACCTTC.

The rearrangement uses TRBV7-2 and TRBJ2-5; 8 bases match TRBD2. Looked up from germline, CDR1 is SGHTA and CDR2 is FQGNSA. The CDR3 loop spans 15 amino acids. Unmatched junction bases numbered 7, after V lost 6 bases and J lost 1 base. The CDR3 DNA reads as TGTGCCAGCAGTCCTAACGCGGGGGGCCAAGAGACCCAGTACTTC. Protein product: CASSPNAGGQETQYF. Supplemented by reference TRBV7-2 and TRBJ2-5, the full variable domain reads GAGVSQSPSNKVTEKGKDVELRCDPISGHTALYWYRQSLGQGLEFLIYFQGNSAPDKSGLPSDRFSAERTGGSVSTLTIQRTQQEDSAVYLCASSPNAGGQETQYFGPGTRLLVL.

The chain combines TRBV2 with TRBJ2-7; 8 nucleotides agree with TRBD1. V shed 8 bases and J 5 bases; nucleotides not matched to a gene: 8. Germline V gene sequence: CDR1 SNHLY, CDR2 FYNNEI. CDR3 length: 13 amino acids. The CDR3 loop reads CASGRTGRDEQYF. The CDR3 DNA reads TGTGCCAGCGGCCGGACAGGGCGTGACGAGCAGTACTTC.

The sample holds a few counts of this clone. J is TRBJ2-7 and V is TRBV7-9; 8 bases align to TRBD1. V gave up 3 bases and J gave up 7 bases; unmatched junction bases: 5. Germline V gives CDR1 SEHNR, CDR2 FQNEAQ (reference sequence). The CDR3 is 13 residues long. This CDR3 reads CASSLDRVGEQYF. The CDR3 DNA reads TGTGCCAGCAGCTTGGACAGGGTAGGAGAGCAGTACTTC. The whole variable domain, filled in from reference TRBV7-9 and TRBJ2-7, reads DTGVSQNPRHKITKRGQNVTFRCDPISEHNRLYWYRQTLGQGPEFLTYFQNEAQLEKSRLLSDRFSAERPKGSFSTLEIQRTEQGDSAMYLCASSLDRVGEQYFGPGTRLTVT.

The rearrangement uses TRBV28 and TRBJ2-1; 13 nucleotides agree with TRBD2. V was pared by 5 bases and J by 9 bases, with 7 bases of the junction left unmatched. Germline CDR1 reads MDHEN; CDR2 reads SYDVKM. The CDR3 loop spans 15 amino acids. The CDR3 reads CASSKTSGGVREQFF. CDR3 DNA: TGTGCCAGCAGTAAAACTAGCGGGGGGGTTCGTGAGCAGTTCTTC. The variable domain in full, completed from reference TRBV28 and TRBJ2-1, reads DVKVTQSSRYLVKRTGEKVFLECVQDMDHENMFWYRQDPGLGLRLIYFSYDVKMKEKGDIPEGYSVSREKKERFSLILESASTNQTSMYLCASSKTSGGVREQFFGPGTRLTVL.

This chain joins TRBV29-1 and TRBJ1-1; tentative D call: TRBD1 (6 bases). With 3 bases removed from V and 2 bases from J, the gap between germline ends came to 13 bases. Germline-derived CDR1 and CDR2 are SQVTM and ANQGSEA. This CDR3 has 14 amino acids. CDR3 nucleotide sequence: TGCAGCGTTGAGAGAGGGGGGAGAAACACTGAAGCTTTCTTT. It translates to CSVERGGRNTEAFF.

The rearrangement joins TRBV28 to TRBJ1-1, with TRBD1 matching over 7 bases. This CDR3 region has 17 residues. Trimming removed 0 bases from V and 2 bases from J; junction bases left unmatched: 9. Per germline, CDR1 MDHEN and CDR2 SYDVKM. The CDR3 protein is CASSLWEQTGSNTEAFF. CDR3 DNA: TGTGCCAGCAGTTTATGGGAACAGACAGGGAGTAACACTGAAGCTTTCTTT. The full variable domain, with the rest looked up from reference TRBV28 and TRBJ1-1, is DVKVTQSSRYLVKRTGEKVFLECVQDMDHENMFWYRQDPGLGLRLIYFSYDVKMKEKGDIPEGYSVSREKKERFSLILESASTNQTSMYLCASSLWEQTGSNTEAFFGQGTRLTVV.

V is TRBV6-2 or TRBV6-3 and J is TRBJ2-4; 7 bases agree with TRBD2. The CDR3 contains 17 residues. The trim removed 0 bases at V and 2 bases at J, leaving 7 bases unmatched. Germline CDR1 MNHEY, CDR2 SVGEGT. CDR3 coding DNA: TGTGCCAGCAGTTACTCACGCCCCGGGGGGACCAAAAACATTCAGTACTTC. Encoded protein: CASSYSRPGGTKNIQYF.

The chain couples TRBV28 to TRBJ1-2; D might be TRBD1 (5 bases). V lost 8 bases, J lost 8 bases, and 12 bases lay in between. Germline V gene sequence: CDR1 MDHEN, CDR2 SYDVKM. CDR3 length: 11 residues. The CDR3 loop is CASGAGAGYTF. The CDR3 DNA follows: TGTGCCAGCGGTGCCGGGGCCGGCTACACCTTC.

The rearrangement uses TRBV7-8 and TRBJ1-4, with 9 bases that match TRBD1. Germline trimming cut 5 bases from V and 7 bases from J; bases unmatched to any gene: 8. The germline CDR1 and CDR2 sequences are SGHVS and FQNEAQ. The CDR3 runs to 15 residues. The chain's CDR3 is CASSATGTGSEKLFF. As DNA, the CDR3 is TGTGCCAGCAGCGCCACCGGGACAGGGAGTGAAAAACTGTTTTTT. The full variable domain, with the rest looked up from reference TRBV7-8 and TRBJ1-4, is GAGVSQSPRYKVAKRGQDVALRCDPISGHVSLFWYQQALGQGPEFLTYFQNEAQLDKSGLPSDRFFAERPEGSVSTLKIQRTQQEDSAVYLCASSATGTGSEKLFFGSGTQLSVL.

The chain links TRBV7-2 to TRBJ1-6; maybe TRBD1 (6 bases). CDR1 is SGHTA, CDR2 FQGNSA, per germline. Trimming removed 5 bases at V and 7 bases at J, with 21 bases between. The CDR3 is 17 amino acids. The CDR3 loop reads CASSPPWGGGRNSPLHF. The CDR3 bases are TGTGCCAGCAGCCCGCCTTGGGGCGGGGGCAGGAATTCACCCCTCCACTTT.

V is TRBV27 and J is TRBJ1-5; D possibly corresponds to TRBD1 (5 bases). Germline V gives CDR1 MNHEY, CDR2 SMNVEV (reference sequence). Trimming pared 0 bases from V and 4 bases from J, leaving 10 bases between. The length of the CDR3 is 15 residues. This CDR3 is CASSLSQGPNQPQHF. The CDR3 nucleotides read TGTGCCAGCAGTTTATCGCAGGGCCCGAATCAGCCCCAGCATTTT.

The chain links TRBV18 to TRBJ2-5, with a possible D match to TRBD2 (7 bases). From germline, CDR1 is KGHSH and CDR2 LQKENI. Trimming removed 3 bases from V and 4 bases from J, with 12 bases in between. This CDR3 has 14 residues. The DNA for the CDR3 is TGTGCCAGCTCACCGGGCGGGGGCGGAGAGACCCAGTACTTC. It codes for CASSPGGGGETQYF.

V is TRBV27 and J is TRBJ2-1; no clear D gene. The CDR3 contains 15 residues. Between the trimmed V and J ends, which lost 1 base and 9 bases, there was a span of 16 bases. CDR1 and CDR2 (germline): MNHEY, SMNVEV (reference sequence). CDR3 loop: CASSLLGSGNVEQFF. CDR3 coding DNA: TGTGCCAGCAGTTTATTGGGTAGTGGAAATGTTGAGCAGTTCTTC.

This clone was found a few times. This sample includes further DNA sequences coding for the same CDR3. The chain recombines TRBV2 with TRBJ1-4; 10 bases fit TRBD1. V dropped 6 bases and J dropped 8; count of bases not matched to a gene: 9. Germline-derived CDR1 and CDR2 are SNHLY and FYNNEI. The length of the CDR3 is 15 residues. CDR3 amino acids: CASRNDRGRGEKLFF. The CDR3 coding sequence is TGTGCCAGCAGGAACGACAGGGGGCGAGGGGAAAAACTGTTTTTT.

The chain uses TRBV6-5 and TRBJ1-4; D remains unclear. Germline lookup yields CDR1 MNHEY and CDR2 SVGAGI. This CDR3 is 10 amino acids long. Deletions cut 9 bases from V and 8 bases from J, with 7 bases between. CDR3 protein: CASRWEKLFF. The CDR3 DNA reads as TGTGCCAGTCGCTGGGAAAAACTGTTTTTT.

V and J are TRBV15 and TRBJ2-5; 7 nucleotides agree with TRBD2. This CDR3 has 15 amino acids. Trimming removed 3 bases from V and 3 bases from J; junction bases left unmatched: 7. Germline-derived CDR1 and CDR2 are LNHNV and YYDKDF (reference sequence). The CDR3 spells CATSSGTTRKETQYF. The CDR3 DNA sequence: TGTGCCACCAGCAGCGGGACTACGCGAAAAGAGACCCAGTACTTC.

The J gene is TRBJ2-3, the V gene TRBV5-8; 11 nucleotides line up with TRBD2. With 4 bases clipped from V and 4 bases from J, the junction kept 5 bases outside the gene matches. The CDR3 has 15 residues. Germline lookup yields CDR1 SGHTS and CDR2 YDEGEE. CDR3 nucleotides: TGTGCCAGCAGCCGCCGTAGCGGGGGGGCAGATACGCAGTATTTT. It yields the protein CASSRRSGGADTQYF.

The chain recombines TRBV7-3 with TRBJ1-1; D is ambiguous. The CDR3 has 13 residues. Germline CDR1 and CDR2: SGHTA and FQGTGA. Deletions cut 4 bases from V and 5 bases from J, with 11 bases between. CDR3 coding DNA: TGTGCCAGCAGCTCCCTAATTGGGACTGAAGCTTTCTTT. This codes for CASSSLIGTEAFF. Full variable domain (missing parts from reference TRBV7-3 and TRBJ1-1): GAGVSQTPSNKVTEKGKYVELRCDPISGHTALYWYRQSLGQGPEFLIYFQGTGAADDSGLPNDRFFAVRPEGSVSTLKIQRTERGDSAVYLCASSSLIGTEAFFGQGTRLTVV.

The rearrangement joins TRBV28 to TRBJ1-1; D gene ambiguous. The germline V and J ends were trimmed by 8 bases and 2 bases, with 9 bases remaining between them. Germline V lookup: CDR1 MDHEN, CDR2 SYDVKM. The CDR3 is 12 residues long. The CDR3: CASREGNTEAFF. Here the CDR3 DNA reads TGTGCCAGCCGCGAGGGAAACACTGAAGCTTTCTTT. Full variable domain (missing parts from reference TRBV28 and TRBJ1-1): DVKVTQSSRYLVKRTGEKVFLECVQDMDHENMFWYRQDPGLGLRLIYFSYDVKMKEKGDIPEGYSVSREKKERFSLILESASTNQTSMYLCASREGNTEAFFGQGTRLTVV.

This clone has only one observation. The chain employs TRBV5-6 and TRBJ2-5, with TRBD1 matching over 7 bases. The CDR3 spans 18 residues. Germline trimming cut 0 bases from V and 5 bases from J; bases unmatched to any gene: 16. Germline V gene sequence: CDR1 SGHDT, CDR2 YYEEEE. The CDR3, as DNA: TGTGCCAGCAGCTTGGCGATGACAGGGACGGAATTTTCGGAGACCCAGTACTTC. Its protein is CASSLAMTGTEFSETQYF.

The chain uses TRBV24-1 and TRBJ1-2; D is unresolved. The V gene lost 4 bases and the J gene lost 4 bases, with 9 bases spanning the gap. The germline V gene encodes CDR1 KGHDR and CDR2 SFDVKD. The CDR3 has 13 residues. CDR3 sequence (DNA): TGTGCCACCAGTGAATCGGGAGTCTATGGCTACACCTTC. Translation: CATSESGVYGYTF.

This CDR3 reads CASSFPIGRGGGQETQYF. The CDR3 region has the DNA TGTGCCAGCAGCTTTCCGATTGGGCGGGGGGGAGGACAAGAGACCCAGTACTTC. The chain combines TRBV7-9 with TRBJ2-5; TRBD2 matches at 9 bases. Unmatched junction bases numbered 13, after V lost 3 bases and J lost 2 bases. The CDR3 has 18 residues. In germline, CDR1 is SEHNR, CDR2 FQNEAQ (reference sequence).

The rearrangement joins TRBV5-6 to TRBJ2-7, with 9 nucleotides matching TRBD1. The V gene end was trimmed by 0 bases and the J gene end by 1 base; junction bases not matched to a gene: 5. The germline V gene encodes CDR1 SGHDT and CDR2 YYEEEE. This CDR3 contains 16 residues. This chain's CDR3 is CASSLGYRGQSYEQYF. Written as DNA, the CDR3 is TGTGCCAGCAGCTTGGGCTACAGGGGGCAGTCCTACGAGCAGTACTTC.

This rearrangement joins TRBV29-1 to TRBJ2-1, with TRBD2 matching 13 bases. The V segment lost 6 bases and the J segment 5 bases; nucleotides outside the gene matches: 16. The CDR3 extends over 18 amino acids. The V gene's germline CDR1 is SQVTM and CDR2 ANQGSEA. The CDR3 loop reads CSVLSRGVGLAGDNEQFF. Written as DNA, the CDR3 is TGCAGCGTCCTAAGTCGCGGTGTCGGACTAGCGGGAGACAATGAGCAGTTCTTC.

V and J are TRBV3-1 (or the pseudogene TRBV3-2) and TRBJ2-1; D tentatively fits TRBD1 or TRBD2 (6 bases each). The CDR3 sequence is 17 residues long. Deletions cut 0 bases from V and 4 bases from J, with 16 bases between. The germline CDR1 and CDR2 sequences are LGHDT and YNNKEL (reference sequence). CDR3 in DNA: TGTGCCAGCAGCCAAGAGCCCCGGGGGCCCCGTTACAATGAGCAGTTCTTC. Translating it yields CASSQEPRGPRYNEQFF.

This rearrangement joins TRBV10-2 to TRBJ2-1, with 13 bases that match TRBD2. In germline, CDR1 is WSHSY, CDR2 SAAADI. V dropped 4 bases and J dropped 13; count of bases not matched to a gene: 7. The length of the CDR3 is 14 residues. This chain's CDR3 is CASSGSRTSGRQFF. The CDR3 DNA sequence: TGCGCCAGCAGTGGTAGTAGGACTAGCGGGAGACAGTTCTTC.

CDR3 sequence reads: CATSGPSSDRVGNEQFF. The CDR3 DNA reads as TGTGCCACCAGTGGGCCCTCCTCGGACAGGGTGGGCAATGAGCAGTTCTTC. This chain connects TRBV24-1 to TRBJ2-1; 8 bases align to TRBD1. The junction had 14 bases not matched to a gene; V was cut back by 5 bases and J by 6 bases. This CDR3 is 17 amino acids long. Per the germline V gene, CDR1 is KGHDR and CDR2 is SFDVKD.

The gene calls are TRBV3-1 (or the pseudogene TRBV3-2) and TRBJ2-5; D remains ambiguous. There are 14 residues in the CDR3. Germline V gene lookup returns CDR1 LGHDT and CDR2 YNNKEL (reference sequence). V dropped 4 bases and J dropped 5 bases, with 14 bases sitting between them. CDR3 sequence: CASSPPGPRETQYF. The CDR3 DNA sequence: TGTGCCAGCAGCCCTCCCGGGCCCCGGGAGACCCAGTACTTC.

CDR3 amino acids: CASNLQAPGSNQPQHF. CDR3 nucleotide sequence: TGCGCCAGCAATTTACAGGCTCCTGGGAGCAATCAGCCCCAGCATTTT. The chain joins TRBV10-1 to TRBJ1-5; possibly TRBD1 for D (5 bases). Between the trimmed V and J ends, which lost 7 bases and 1 base, there was a span of 17 bases. The CDR3 consists of 16 residues. Germline CDR1 WNHNN, CDR2 SYGVQD (reference sequence).